These 8 T cell receptor beta chains came from one sample sequenced in a study of Graves' ophthalmopathy and Graves' hyperthyroidism. TCR beta CDR3 amplification used RNA transcripts. HTBI primers were used in a first-round RT-PCR, which preceded a second-round multiplex PCR. Via MiXCR, TCRdb re-called the multiplex PCR reads, giving one row per CDR3 protein. The data hold approximately 700,000 distinct CDR3 sequences, with 35% to 50% observed a single time. The sequencing input was peripheral blood. These receptors were taken from an adult man with Graves' ophthalmopathy.

Notes on this clonotype: It may be a read error: a sequence one base away is much more abundant. The J gene is TRBJ1-4, the V gene TRBV19, with 9 bases fitting TRBD1. V dropped 7 bases and J dropped 8; count of bases not matched to a gene: 5. CDR1 and CDR2 from the germline V gene are LNHDA and SQIVND (reference sequence). The CDR3 runs to 13 residues. The CDR3 loop is CASTGQGREKLFF. In DNA form, the CDR3 reads TGTGCCAGTACGGGACAGGGTCGCGAAAAACTGTTTTTT.

The chain has TRBV7-8 and TRBJ2-7; 9 bases line up with TRBD2. Losses at the gene ends were 6 bases for V and 4 bases for J; bases not matched to a gene: 4. The CDR3 is 13 amino acids. CDR1 SGHVS and CDR2 FQNEAQ come from the germline V gene. The DNA for the CDR3 is TGTGCCAGCAGACTTCTAGCGGGGTACGAGCAGTACTTC. Its protein product is CASRLLAGYEQYF.

About this clonotype: The junction differs from germline at one of its ends, possibly a read error. The chain uses TRBV10-3 and TRBJ2-2; D gene uncertain. The CDR3 is made up of 15 amino acids. The germline gives CDR1 ENHRY, CDR2 SYGVKD. The CDR3 sequence: CASSYSGFGTGELFF. CDR3 DNA sequence: TGTGCCAGCAGTTATTCTGGGTTTGGCACCGGGGAGCTGTTTTTT.

The rearrangement uses TRBV6-1 and TRBJ2-7, with 8 bases fitting TRBD1. V lost 6 bases to trimming and J lost 2 bases; unmatched junction nucleotides: 9. CDR1 is MNHNS, CDR2 SASEGT, per germline. The CDR3 covers 15 residues. The CDR3 loop reads CASRSGTGMTYEQYF. The CDR3 coding sequence is TGTGCCAGCAGATCCGGGACAGGAATGACCTACGAGCAGTACTTC.

This clonotype was observed at least ten times. The genes are TRBV24-1 and TRBJ1-5; D gene unclear. This CDR3 comprises 12 residues. Germline V lookup: CDR1 KGHDR, CDR2 SFDVKD. Trimming removed 9 bases from V and 1 base from J, with 6 bases in between. The CDR3 coding sequence is TGTGCCACCGGTTCGAGCAATCAGCCCCAGCATTTT. Translated: CATGSSNQPQHF.

This clonotype was counted at least ten times. The chain uses TRBV7-8 and TRBJ2-7; D is perhaps TRBD1 (7 bases). Trimming cost V 4 bases and J 2 bases, with 12 bases left between them. CDR3 length: 14 residues. The germline gives CDR1 SGHVS, CDR2 FQNEAQ. CDR3 coding DNA: TGTGCCAGCAGCTATCAGGGGGGTACCTACGAGCAGTACTTC. As protein: CASSYQGGTYEQYF.

The V gene is TRBV25-1, the J gene TRBJ2-5; D call uncertain. CDR3 length: 14 residues. Germline V gives CDR1 MGHDK, CDR2 SYGVNS. V lost 6 bases and J lost 0, with 11 bases in between. CDR3 bases: TGTGCCAGCAGCGCCTCTGGGTACCAAGAGACCCAGTACTTC. It specifies CASSASGYQETQYF. Variable domain in full (rest from reference TRBV25-1 and TRBJ2-5): EADIYQTPRYLVIGTGKKITLECSQTMGHDKMYWYQQDPGMELHLIHYSYGVNSTEKGDLSSESTVSRIRTEHFPLTLESARPSHTSQYLCASSASGYQETQYFGPGTRLLVL.

The chain uses TRBV3-1 and TRBJ2-7; tentative D call: TRBD2 (6 bases). V was shortened by 0 bases and J by 5 bases, with 11 bases between the two germline ends. Germline values: CDR1 LGHDT, CDR2 YNNKEL (reference sequence). The CDR3 extends over 14 amino acids. The CDR3 DNA is TGTGCCAGCAGCCAAGATGGTCGCGGGGACGAGCAGTACTTC. As protein: CASSQDGRGDEQYF.